Shown below are 21 T cell receptor beta chains from a single sample sequenced in a study of vaccination and CD4 T cells after COVID-19. Treatment reported: approximately nine-day PBMC culture with coronavirus spike peptide pools or control peptides (ViraFEST assay). The antigens of these receptors remain unknown. Sequencing of cultured CD4+ T cell DNA used the Oncomine TCR Beta short-read assay. MiXCR, run by TCRdb on the PCR reads, gives a single entry per CDR3 protein. The sample gives roughly 20,000 distinct CDR3 sequences, approximately 31% of which show up once; around 14% is in the top ten. Sequences were obtained from cultured CD4+ T cells from blood. Receptor source: a human donor with COVID-19.

The genes are TRBV20-1 and TRBJ2-4; D remains unclear. Between the trimmed V and J ends, which lost 4 bases and 3 bases, there was a span of 13 bases. There are 14 residues in the CDR3. Germline V lookup: CDR1 DFQATT, CDR2 SNEGSKA (reference sequence). The CDR3 sequence: CSAIQNLVKNIQYF. The CDR3 DNA is TGCAGTGCTATACAGAATTTGGTCAAAAACATTCAGTACTTC.

The gene calls are TRBV5-6 and TRBJ1-5, with TRBD1 identical over 9 bases. The CDR3 runs 15 residues. V trimming: 3 bases; J trimming: 7 bases; junction bases outside the gene matches: 8. Per the germline V gene, CDR1 is SGHDT and CDR2 is YYEEEE. The CDR3: CASSSKGQGRQPQHF. The CDR3 DNA sequence: TGTGCCAGCAGCTCCAAGGGACAGGGTCGACAGCCCCAGCATTTT.

The chain uses TRBV20-1 and TRBJ2-3; D gene ambiguous. Germline assignment: CDR1 DFQATT and CDR2 SNEGSKA (reference sequence). V lost 6 bases and J 1 base, leaving 14 bases between the germline ends. CDR3 length: 14 residues. CDR3 DNA: TGCAGTGCACCCGGTAGGGCTGGCACAGATACGCAGTATTTT. This sequence encodes CSAPGRAGTDTQYF.

This clonotype was counted a single time. The rearrangement links TRBV29-1 to TRBJ2-2; 16 positions match TRBD2. Germline V lookup: CDR1 SQVTM, CDR2 ANQGSEA. CDR3 size: 17 residues. V gave up 7 bases and J gave up 1 base; unmatched junction bases: 6. DNA of the CDR3: TGCAGCGCAACCGGGACTAGCGGGGGGGTGAACACCGGGGAGCTGTTTTTT. It specifies CSATGTSGGVNTGELFF.

The genes are TRBV7-2 and TRBJ2-7, with TRBD2 identical over 8 bases. Trimming at V came to 4 bases and at J to 6 bases, leaving 11 bases not matched to a gene. There are 15 residues in the CDR3. CDR1 SGHTA and CDR2 FQGNSA come from the germline V gene. The DNA for the CDR3 is TGTGCCAGCAGCTACACGAGCGGGGGACTCTCCGAGCAGTACTTC. This gives the protein CASSYTSGGLSEQYF.

This clonotype turned up a few times. The chain recombines TRBV6-1 with TRBJ2-3; D is perhaps TRBD1 or TRBD2 (6 bases each). CDR3 length: 12 amino acids. Trimming removed 11 bases from V and 4 bases from J, with 13 bases in between. Germline loops: CDR1 MNHNS, CDR2 SASEGT. CDR3 in DNA: TGTGCCGCTGAGGGGGGTTCAGATACGCAGTATTTT. Amino acid sequence: CAAEGGSDTQYF.

V gene TRBV30 combines with J gene TRBJ2-2; possible D gene TRBD2, 7 bases. The CDR3 extends over 15 amino acids. Trimming removed 2 bases at V and 2 bases at J, with 12 bases between. Germline V CDR1 and CDR2: GTSNPN, SVGIG (reference sequence). CDR3 residues: CAWSWGGGNTGELFF. The DNA for the CDR3 is TGTGCCTGGAGTTGGGGAGGGGGTAACACCGGGGAGCTGTTTTTT.

The chain has TRBV2 and TRBJ1-5; 8 bases are shared with TRBD1. This CDR3 is built from 15 residues. In germline, CDR1 is SNHLY, CDR2 FYNNEI. V shed 5 bases and J 3 bases; nucleotides not matched to a gene: 6. The CDR3 region has the DNA TGTGCCAGCAGTAGACCGGGACAGGCCAATCAGCCCCAGCATTTT. As protein: CASSRPGQANQPQHF.

The rearrangement joins TRBV19 to TRBJ2-7; TRBD1 agrees at 8 bases. The CDR3 runs 13 residues. Germline V gene lookup returns CDR1 LNHDA and CDR2 SQIVND (reference sequence). V was clipped by 5 bases and J by 5 bases; unmatched bases: 5. Written as DNA, the CDR3 is TGTGCCAGTAGTGACAGGGGTTATGACGAGCAGTACTTC. Translated, it gives CASSDRGYDEQYF.

The J gene is TRBJ2-3, the V gene TRBV4-2; possible D gene TRBD2, 6 bases. Deletions cut 2 bases from V and 4 bases from J, with 19 bases between. The CDR3 is 17 residues long. Germline-derived CDR1 and CDR2 are LGHNA and YNFKEQ. CDR3 DNA sequence: TGTGCCAGCAGCCAACAAAGGACTACCCCGGGGGCAGATACGCAGTATTTT. Its protein product is CASSQQRTTPGADTQYF.

This chain uses TRBV19 with TRBJ2-1; 8 bases line up with TRBD2. The germline V gene has CDR1 LNHDA and CDR2 SQIVND (reference sequence). The CDR3 is 14 residues long. J lost 9 bases, V lost 2 bases, and 6 bases had no gene match. CDR3 protein: CASSIRRGEVEQFF. The CDR3 region has the DNA TGTGCCAGTAGTATAAGGCGGGGGGAGGTTGAGCAGTTCTTC.

The CDR3 is CASSLGQPQHF. DNA of the CDR3: TGTGCCAGCAGTTTGGGTCAGCCCCAGCATTTT. The rearrangement joins TRBV12-3 or TRBV12-4 to TRBJ1-5; D unresolved. The CDR3 is 11 residues long. Deletions cut 3 bases from V and 6 bases from J, with 3 bases between.

About this clonotype: One end of the junction does not line up with germline, which may come from a read error. The CDR3, as DNA: TGTGCCAGCAGGGAAGGACAGGGGGCCTTCTATGGCTACACCTTC. This codes for CASREGQGAFYGYTF. J is TRBJ1-2 and V is TRBV2; 11 nucleotides line up with TRBD1. This CDR3 contains 15 residues. Germline CDR1 SNHLY, CDR2 FYNNEI.

V usage is TRBV7-9 and J usage is TRBJ2-5; D unclear. Germline V gene data show CDR1 as SEHNR and CDR2 as FQNEAQ (reference sequence). V lost 3 bases to trimming and J lost 2 bases, with 10 bases between them. The CDR3 totals 14 residues. For the CDR3, the DNA is TGTGCCAGCAGCTTTGTGGCTAAACAAGAGACCCAGTACTTC. This translates into CASSFVAKQETQYF.

This chain uses TRBV7-2 with TRBJ2-7, with D perhaps matching TRBD2 (7 bases). The V and J ends lost 2 bases and 2 bases respectively, with 13 bases between them. The CDR3 is 15 residues long. Germline V gives CDR1 SGHTA, CDR2 FQGNSA. The CDR3: CASSLMRGQTYEQYF. CDR3 DNA sequence: TGTGCCAGCAGCTTAATGCGGGGGCAAACCTACGAGCAGTACTTC.

This clonotype showed up just a few times. The gene calls are TRBV20-1 and TRBJ2-1, with 7 bases that match TRBD2. The CDR3 has 13 amino acids. CDR1 and CDR2 from the germline V gene are DFQATT and SNEGSKA (reference sequence). The V segment lost 6 bases and the J segment 4 bases; nucleotides outside the gene matches: 6. This CDR3 is CSAFSGGYNEQFF. The CDR3 DNA follows: TGCAGTGCCTTCTCGGGGGGTTACAATGAGCAGTTCTTC.

V gene TRBV10-3 combines with J gene TRBJ1-2; D gene uncertain. The CDR3 contains 12 residues. Trimming took off 6 bases at V and 8 bases at J, with 13 bases between the two ends. Germline CDR1 and CDR2: ENHRY and SYGVKD. In nucleotides, the CDR3 is TGTGCCATCAGGCCCCTATCGGGAGGCTACACCTTC. Translated: CAIRPLSGGYTF.

V usage is TRBV20-1 and J usage is TRBJ2-3, with 7 positions matching TRBD2. The V and J ends lost 3 bases and 14 bases, in that order; junction bases with no gene match: 11. The CDR3 runs 12 residues. Germline V lookup: CDR1 DFQATT, CDR2 SNEGSKA (reference sequence). This CDR3 reads CSASLAGEAMYF. The CDR3 DNA reads TGCAGTGCTAGCCTGGCGGGGGAGGCAATGTATTTT.

The V call is TRBV19, the J call TRBJ2-7, with 11 bases matching TRBD1. This CDR3 is built from 17 residues. V dropped 3 bases and J dropped 6; count of bases not matched to a gene: 13. In germline, CDR1 is LNHDA, CDR2 SQIVND (reference sequence). In DNA, the CDR3 is TGTGCCAGTAGTATCGGACAGGGGGCGAACCTCCCCTTCGAGCAGTACTTC. This gives the protein CASSIGQGANLPFEQYF.

There are a few counts of this clonotype. V is TRBV7-2 and J is TRBJ2-7, with D possibly matching TRBD1 (6 bases). The CDR3 has 15 residues. CDR1 SGHTA and CDR2 FQGNSA come from the germline V gene. Between the trimmed V and J ends, which lost 3 bases and 3 bases, there was a span of 15 bases. In DNA form, the CDR3 reads TGTGCCAGCAGCTTGGAACGGGACACCATCTACGAGCAGTACTTC. This encodes CASSLERDTIYEQYF.

This clonotype was found a few times. V is TRBV10-3 and J is TRBJ1-6, with 8 bases lining up with TRBD1. V lost 4 bases to trimming and J lost 11 bases; unmatched junction nucleotides: 7. The germline CDR1 and CDR2 sequences are ENHRY and SYGVKD. This CDR3 has 14 amino acids. The CDR3 spells CAISAGQGRTPLHF. In DNA, the CDR3 is TGTGCCATCAGTGCCGGACAGGGAAGGACACCCCTCCACTTT.